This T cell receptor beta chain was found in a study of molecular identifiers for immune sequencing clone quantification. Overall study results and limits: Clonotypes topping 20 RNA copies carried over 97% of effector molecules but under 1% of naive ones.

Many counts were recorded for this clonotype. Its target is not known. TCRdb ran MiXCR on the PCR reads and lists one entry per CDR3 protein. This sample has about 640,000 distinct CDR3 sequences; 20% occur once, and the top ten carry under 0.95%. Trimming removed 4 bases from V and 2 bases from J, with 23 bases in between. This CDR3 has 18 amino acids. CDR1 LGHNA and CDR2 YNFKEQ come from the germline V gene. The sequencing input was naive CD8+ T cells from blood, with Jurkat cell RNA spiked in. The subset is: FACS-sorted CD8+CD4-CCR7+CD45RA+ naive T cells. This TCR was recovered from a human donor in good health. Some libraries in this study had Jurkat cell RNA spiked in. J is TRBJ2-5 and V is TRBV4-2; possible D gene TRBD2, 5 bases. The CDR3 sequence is CASSPATLIAPSQETQYF. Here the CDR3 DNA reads TGTGCCAGCAGCCCAGCCACACTTATAGCGCCATCACAAGAGACCCAGTACTTC.